A selection of T cell receptor beta chains follows, all from one sample in a study of type 1 and type 2 diabetes patients. Each CDR3 protein is one row after TCRdb ran MiXCR on the multiplex PCR reads. The repertoire holds 270,000 or so distinct CDR3 sequences, with roughly 44% as singletons. The source material was peripheral blood mononuclear cells (PBMCs). These TCRs come from a man between 18 and 29 years old with type 2 diabetes. Both conserved end residues are part of each CDR3. Fields, in order: J gene, V gene, clone size, D gene, CDR3 DNA, CDR3 protein. The D gene is left open where the match is weak. Size is omitted from some rows. Given values are once, few, many or a class for expanded clones.

J gene: TRBJ1-4; V gene: TRBV4-3; clone size: NA; D gene: TRBD1; CDR3 DNA: TGCGCCAGCAGCCCATTCGACAGGGGCGAAAAACTGTTTTTT; CDR3 protein: CASSPFDRGEKLFF
J gene: TRBJ2-1; V gene: TRBV19; clone size: NA; D gene: NA; CDR3 DNA: TGCAGCGTCGGTTTGGCAGGTGCTGAGCAGTTCTTC; CDR3 protein: CSVGLAGAEQFF
J gene: TRBJ1-5; V gene: TRBV19; clone size: few; D gene: NA; CDR3 DNA: TGTGCCAGTAGTACTTCAGTCGGGGAAGATCAGCCCCAGCATTTT; CDR3 protein: CASSTSVGEDQPQHF
J gene: TRBJ2-5; V gene: TRBV30; clone size: many; D gene: TRBD1; CDR3 DNA: TGTGCCTGGAGGGACAGGGCGCAAGAGACCCAGTACTTC; CDR3 protein: CAWRDRAQETQYF
J gene: TRBJ1-1; V gene: TRBV7-6; clone size: few; D gene: NA; CDR3 DNA: TGTGCCAGCAGCCCTCCCCGGGCAGAAAACACTGAAGCTTTCTTT; CDR3 protein: CASSPPRAENTEAFF
J gene: TRBJ2-2; V gene: TRBV29-1; clone size: NA; D gene: TRBD1; CDR3 DNA: TGCAGCGGGATGGGACAGGGAGAAAACGGGGAGCTGTTTTTT; CDR3 protein: CSGMGQGENGELFF
J gene: TRBJ1-1; V gene: TRBV5-1; clone size: few; D gene: NA; CDR3 DNA: TGCGCCAGCAGCTTGAATTGGGTGAACACTGAAGCTTTCTTT; CDR3 protein: CASSLNWVNTEAFF
J gene: TRBJ2-7; V gene: TRBV3-2; clone size: NA; D gene: NA; CDR3 DNA: TGTGCCAGCAGCCAAGATGCTCGCAACGAGCAGTACTTC; CDR3 protein: CASSQDARNEQYF
J gene: TRBJ1-6; V gene: TRBV13; clone size: NA; D gene: TRBD1; CDR3 DNA: TGTGCCAGCAGTAACAGGGGGCGCTCACCCCTCCACTTT; CDR3 protein: CASSNRGRSPLHF
J gene: TRBJ2-1; V gene: TRBV24-1; clone size: NA; D gene: NA; CDR3 DNA: TGTGCCACCAGTGATTCCACAGGGTCCTGGGCCTACAATGAGCAGTTCTTC; CDR3 protein: CATSDSTGSWAYNEQFF
J gene: TRBJ2-5; V gene: TRBV2; clone size: NA; D gene: TRBD1; CDR3 DNA: TGTGCCAGCAGCCGGACAGGGATTGGACAAGAGACCCAGTACTTC; CDR3 protein: CASSRTGIGQETQYF
J gene: TRBJ2-2; V gene: TRBV28; clone size: once; D gene: NA; CDR3 DNA: TGTGCCAGCAGTTTATCAGGGGGGAGATCCACCGGGGAGCTGTTTTTT; CDR3 protein: CASSLSGGRSTGELFF
J gene: TRBJ2-5; V gene: TRBV7-3; clone size: many; D gene: NA; CDR3 DNA: TGTGCCAGCAGCTTAACCGGGTCTGAGACCCAGTACTTC; CDR3 protein: CASSLTGSETQYF
J gene: TRBJ2-1; V gene: TRBV28; clone size: NA; D gene: NA; CDR3 DNA: TGTGCCAGCAGCTCTAGCGCTTCCTACAATGAGCAGTTCTTC; CDR3 protein: CASSSSASYNEQFF
J gene: TRBJ1-2; V gene: TRBV19; clone size: many; D gene: TRBD1; CDR3 DNA: TGTGCCAGTAGCACGGACAGGGTCTATGGCTACACCTTC; CDR3 protein: CASSTDRVYGYTF
J gene: TRBJ2-5; V gene: TRBV7-3; clone size: NA; D gene: NA; CDR3 DNA: TGTGCCAGCAGCACCGGCCGGGACGGACGAGGCGTTGAGACCCAGTACTTC; CDR3 protein: CASSTGRDGRGVETQYF
J gene: TRBJ2-7; V gene: TRBV12-3/TRBV12-4; clone size: NA; D gene: TRBD2; CDR3 DNA: TGTGCCATTACCGGGGGGTCCTCCTACGAGCAGTACTTC; CDR3 protein: CAITGGSSYEQYF
J gene: TRBJ2-3; V gene: TRBV19; clone size: NA; D gene: NA; CDR3 DNA: TGTGCCACCTCCAGGGGTCCAGATACGCAGTATTTT; CDR3 protein: CATSRGPDTQYF
J gene: TRBJ1-1; V gene: TRBV13; clone size: NA; D gene: NA; CDR3 DNA: TGTGCCAGCAGTTTGGCCGAGGGCGCGGGGAACACTGAAGCTTTCTTT; CDR3 protein: CASSLAEGAGNTEAFF
J gene: TRBJ1-2; V gene: TRBV12-3/TRBV12-4; clone size: NA; D gene: NA; CDR3 DNA: TGTGCCAGCAGTCAAGCGGTCGGTTATGGCTACACCTTC; CDR3 protein: CASSQAVGYGYTF